These T cell receptor beta chains were read from a single sample in a study of OX40 agonist ivuxolimab in advanced cancers. TCRdb's table, derived via immunoSEQ multiplex PCR, lists solely in-frame clones and lacks some. The sample holds more than 30,000 clones, more than 70% seen once. Source: CD4+ or CD8+ T cells sorted from blood, taken in a trial of the OX40 agonist ivuxolimab. The receptors come from an adult with an advanced solid tumor such as melanoma, head and neck, liver or kidney cancer. CDR3s include the opening cysteine and the closing phenylalanine or tryptophan. The D gene is left open where the match is weak. Clone sizes are given selectively: once, few, many, or a class where the clone is expanded.

TRBV18	TRBJ2-3	-	few	TGTGCCAGCTCACCAAATAGAGCTGGGACAGATACGCAGTATTTT	CASSPNRAGTDTQYF
TRBV28	TRBJ1-1	TRBD1	-	TGTGCCAGCAGTTTAATAGGTTACGCGGGGGACAGCGGAGACACTGAAGCTTTCTTT	CASSLIGYAGDSGDTEAFF
TRBV5-1	TRBJ2-7	-	-	TGCGCCAGCAGCTTGGGGCCGGGGAGCTCCTACGAGCAGTACTTC	CASSLGPGSSYEQYF
TRBV28	TRBJ1-3	-	-	TGTGCCAGCAGTTTAGGAAACACCATATATTTT	CASSLGNTIYF
TRBV29-1	TRBJ1-4	-	-	TGCAGCGTTAAAGGGACAACACAAACCCCAACTAATGAAAAACTGTTTTTT	CSVKGTTQTPTNEKLFF
TRBV7-2	TRBJ2-7	-	-	TGTGCCAGCAGCAAAATGGCCGGGACAAATACCGAGCAGTACTTC	CASSKMAGTNTEQYF
TRBV27	TRBJ1-5	-	-	TGTGCCAGCAGTTTCAGGGGACAGCCCCAGCATTTT	CASSFRGQPQHF
TRBV5-1	TRBJ1-1	TRBD1	-	TGCGCCAGCAGCTTGGAGGGACAGACTTACACTGAAGCTTTCTTT	CASSLEGQTYTEAFF
TRBV27	TRBJ1-1	-	-	TGTGCCAGCAGGGGGACGGGAATGAACACTGAAGCTTTCTTT	CASRGTGMNTEAFF
TRBV6-5	TRBJ2-5	-	-	TGTGCCAGCAGTTACGGCTGGGGGGCGAAAGAGACCCAGTACTTC	CASSYGWGAKETQYF
TRBV4-1	TRBJ1-1	TRBD1	-	TGCGCCAGCAGCCAAGATGGAAACAGGGGGACTGAAGCTTTCTTT	CASSQDGNRGTEAFF
TRBV15	TRBJ2-3	-	-	TGTGCCACCAGCAGAGTAAGCTTTCACACAGATACGCAGTATTTT	CATSRVSFHTDTQYF
TRBV19	TRBJ1-1	-	-	TGTGCCAGTAGTATCATCGGGTGGGAGGGAGGAACCACTGAAGCTTTCTTT	CASSIIGWEGGTTEAFF
TRBV28	TRBJ2-7	-	-	TGTGCCAGCAGTAAATCCGGGACGGCTTACGAGCAGTACTTC	CASSKSGTAYEQYF
TRBV28	TRBJ2-1	TRBD2	-	TGTGCCAGCAGTTTGGGGCGGGGAGGGTACAATGAGCAGTTCTTC	CASSLGRGGYNEQFF
TRBV10-3	TRBJ1-1	TRBD1	-	TGTGCCATCAGCGCAACCCTGGGACAGGGGAACGCTTTCTTT	CAISATLGQGNAFF
TRBV7-9	TRBJ1-4	TRBD1	-	TGTGCCAGCAGCCAGGGACAGGGGGCACGGCCTAATGAAAAACTGTTTTTT	CASSQGQGARPNEKLFF
TRBV18	TRBJ1-2	TRBD1	few	TGTGCCAGCTCACCTGGTCCGGGACAGGCCTCTCTCTATGGCTACACCTTC	CASSPGPGQASLYGYTF
TRBV5-1	TRBJ1-4	TRBD1	-	TGCGCCAGCAGCTTGGGGGACAGAGCTGAAAAACTGTTTTTT	CASSLGDRAEKLFF
TRBV27	TRBJ1-6	TRBD1	-	TGTGCCAGCAGGAGGGACAGGGGCGGTCGATTCCATAATTCACCCCTCCACTTT	CASRRDRGGRFHNSPLHF
TRBV11-2	TRBJ2-1	TRBD2	-	TGTGCCAGCAGCTTAGGGCTTAGCGGGAATGAGCAGTTCTTC	CASSLGLSGNEQFF
TRBV18	TRBJ2-1	TRBD2	-	TGTGCCAGCTCACCAAGACTAGCGGGGGACTCCTACAATGAGCAGTTCTTC	CASSPRLAGDSYNEQFF
TRBV5-1	TRBJ2-7	TRBD2	once	TGCGCCAGCAGCTTGGCACTAGCGGGAGCAGGGTACGAGCAGTACTTC	CASSLALAGAGYEQYF
TRBV5-6	TRBJ1-2	TRBD1	-	TGTGCCAGCAGCTTGTTGTACAGGGGAGGCTATGGCTACACCTTC	CASSLLYRGGYGYTF
TRBV11-2	TRBJ1-1	-	-	TGTGCCAGCAGCAGCCAGGGGAGAACTGAAGCTTTCTTT	CASSSQGRTEAFF
TRBV7-2	TRBJ2-7	-	few	TGTGCCAGCAGCTTATCTACTGGGATTTTTTACGAGCAGTACTTC	CASSLSTGIFYEQYF
TRBV5-1	TRBJ2-5	TRBD2	-	TGCGCCAGCAGAGTTAGCGGGATACCAGAGACCCAGTACTTC	CASRVSGIPETQYF
TRBV11-3	TRBJ2-1	-	-	TGTGCCAGCAGCTTAGGGAGGGCCAACAATGAGCAGTTCTTC	CASSLGRANNEQFF
TRBV19	TRBJ2-1	-	-	TGTGCCAGTAGTAGGGAGGGGGTAAAGGTTTCGGGAAATGAGCAGTTCTTC	CASSREGVKVSGNEQFF
TRBV5-1	TRBJ1-3	-	-	TGCGCCAGCAGCCAATCGGGCTCTGGAAACACCATATATTTT	CASSQSGSGNTIYF
TRBV6-5	TRBJ2-5	-	-	TGTGCCAGCAGTTTCGGACCCGGTAGCGAGACCCAGTACTTC	CASSFGPGSETQYF
TRBV5-4	TRBJ2-5	-	-	TGTGCCAGCAGCTTGGCTGTGACTTCCCAAGAGACCCAGTACTTC	CASSLAVTSQETQYF
TRBV18	TRBJ2-5	-	-	TGTGCCAGCTCACCCAGACACCAAGAGACCCAGTACTTC	CASSPRHQETQYF
TRBV4-1	TRBJ1-4	-	-	TGCGCCAGCAGCCAAGATTATGAAAAACTGTTTTTT	CASSQDYEKLFF
TRBV6-4	TRBJ1-4	-	once	TGTGCCAGCAGAAACGAAGCGCTGGGGGATGAAAAACTGTTTTTT	CASRNEALGDEKLFF
TRBV14	TRBJ1-1	-	-	TGTGCCAGCAGCCTGTCTGTGAACACTGAAGCTTTCTTT	CASSLSVNTEAFF
TRBV10-3	TRBJ2-5	-	-	TGTGCCATCACGCCGGGACCCCCCCTGCCAGGGACCCAGTACTTC	CAITPGPPLPGTQYF
TRBV29-1	TRBJ2-3	-	-	TGCAGCGTCACACTGCCTACTCGGGACTCAATATTCACAGATACGCAGTATTTT	CSVTLPTRDSIFTDTQYF
TRBV11-2	TRBJ2-7	TRBD2	-	TGTGCCAGCAGCTTAGATCGTACTAGCGGGAGCTCCTACGAGCAGTACTTC	CASSLDRTSGSSYEQYF
TRBV19	TRBJ1-2	-	-	TGTGCCAGTAGTAGCCAGGGAGCGTCGGACTATGGCTACACCTTC	CASSSQGASDYGYTF
TRBV7-9	TRBJ1-3	-	-	TGTGCCAGCAGCTTTGGGACTGGCACCATATATTTT	CASSFGTGTIYF
TRBV11-2	TRBJ2-3	-	-	TGTGCCAGCAGCCCATACGTTAGCACAGATACGCAGTATTTT	CASSPYVSTDTQYF
TRBV11-3	TRBJ2-5	-	-	TGTGCCAGCAGTCCCGGGGAGGCCCAAGAGACCCAGTACTTC	CASSPGEAQETQYF
TRBV5-6	TRBJ1-2	TRBD1	-	TGTGCCAGCAGCTATGTGACAGGGGGCATCTATGGCTACACCTTC	CASSYVTGGIYGYTF